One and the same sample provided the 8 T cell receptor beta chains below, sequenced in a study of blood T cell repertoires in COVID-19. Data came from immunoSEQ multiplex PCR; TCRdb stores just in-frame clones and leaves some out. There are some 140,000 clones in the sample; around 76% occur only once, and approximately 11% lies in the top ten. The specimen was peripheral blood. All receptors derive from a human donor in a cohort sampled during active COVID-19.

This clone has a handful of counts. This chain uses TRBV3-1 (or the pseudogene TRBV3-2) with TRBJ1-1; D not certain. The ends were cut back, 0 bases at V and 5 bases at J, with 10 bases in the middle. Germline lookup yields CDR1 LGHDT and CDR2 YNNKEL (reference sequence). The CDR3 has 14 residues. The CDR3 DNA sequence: TGTGCCAGCAGCCAAGAAACGGTCTGGACTGAAGCTTTCTTT. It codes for CASSQETVWTEAFF.

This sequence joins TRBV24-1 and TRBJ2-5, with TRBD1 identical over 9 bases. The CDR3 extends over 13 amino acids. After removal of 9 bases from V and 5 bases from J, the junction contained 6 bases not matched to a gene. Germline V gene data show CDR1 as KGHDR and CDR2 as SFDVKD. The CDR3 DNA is TGTGCCACCGCCGGGACAGGGACGGAGACCCAGTACTTC. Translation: CATAGTGTETQYF.

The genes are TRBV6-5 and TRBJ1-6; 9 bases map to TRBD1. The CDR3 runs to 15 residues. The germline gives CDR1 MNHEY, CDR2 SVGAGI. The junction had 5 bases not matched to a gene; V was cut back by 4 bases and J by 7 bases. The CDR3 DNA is TGTGCCAGCAGTTTTCGACAGGGGGACAATTCACCCCTCCACTTT. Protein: CASSFRQGDNSPLHF.

The CDR3, as DNA: TGTGCCAGCTATTCAGGGGGCGTAAGCAATCAGCCCCAGCATTTT. It yields the protein CASYSGGVSNQPQHF. The chain couples TRBV21-1 to TRBJ1-5; the table calls TRBD1, which could not be checked here. TRBV21-1 is a recognized pseudogene. The CDR3 sequence is 15 residues long.

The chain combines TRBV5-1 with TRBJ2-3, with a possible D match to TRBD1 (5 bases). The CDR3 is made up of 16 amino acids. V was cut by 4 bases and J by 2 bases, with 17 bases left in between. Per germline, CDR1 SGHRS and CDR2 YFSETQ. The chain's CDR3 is CASSRGDRINTDTQYF. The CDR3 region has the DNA TGCGCCAGCAGCCGAGGAGACAGAATTAACACAGATACGCAGTATTTT.

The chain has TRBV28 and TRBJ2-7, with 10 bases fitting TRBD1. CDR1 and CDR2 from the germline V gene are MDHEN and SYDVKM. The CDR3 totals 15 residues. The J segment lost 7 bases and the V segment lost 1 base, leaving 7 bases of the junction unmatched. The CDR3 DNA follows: TGTGCCAGCAGTTTATTCCAGACAGGGGGCAGAGAGCAGTACTTC. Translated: CASSLFQTGGREQYF.

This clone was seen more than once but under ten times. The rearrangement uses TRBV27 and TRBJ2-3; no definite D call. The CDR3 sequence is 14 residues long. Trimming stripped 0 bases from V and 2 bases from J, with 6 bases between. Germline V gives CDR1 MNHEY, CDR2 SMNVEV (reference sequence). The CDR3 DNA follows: TGTGCCAGCAGTTTATCTGGCCCCACAGATACGCAGTATTTT. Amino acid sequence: CASSLSGPTDTQYF.

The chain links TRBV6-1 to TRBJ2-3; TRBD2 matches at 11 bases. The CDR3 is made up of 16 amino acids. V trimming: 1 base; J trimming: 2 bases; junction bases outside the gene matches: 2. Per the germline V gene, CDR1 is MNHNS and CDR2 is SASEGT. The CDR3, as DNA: TGTGCCAGCAGTGAAGTAGCGGGGGGGTTCACAGATACGCAGTATTTT. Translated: CASSEVAGGFTDTQYF.